The 20 T cell receptor beta chains listed next were all sequenced from one sample in a study of OX40 agonist ivuxolimab in advanced cancers. Sequenced by immunoSEQ multiplex PCR; TCRdb stores in-frame clones only, minus some. The data hold some 50,000 clones, with roughly 84% observed a single time. Material: CD4+ or CD8+ T cells sorted from blood, obtained in a trial of the OX40 agonist ivuxolimab. Receptor source: an adult with an advanced solid tumor such as melanoma, head and neck, liver or kidney cancer.

V is TRBV19 and J is TRBJ2-1; D remains unclear. V shed 7 bases and J shed 4 bases, with 11 bases lying between them. Germline V gives CDR1 LNHDA, CDR2 SQIVND (reference sequence). The CDR3 is 13 amino acids. CDR3 amino acids: CASKDSHYNEQFF. The CDR3 DNA is TGTGCCAGTAAGGATAGCCATTACAATGAGCAGTTCTTC.

The chain uses TRBV2 and TRBJ2-3; 7 bases are shared with TRBD2. Germline values: CDR1 SNHLY, CDR2 FYNNEI. This CDR3 has 16 residues. The V and J ends lost 4 bases and 6 bases, in that order; junction bases with no gene match: 13. The CDR3: CASSAPLGGRRDTQYF. In DNA, the CDR3 is TGTGCCAGCAGTGCACCACTCGGGGGGAGGAGGGATACGCAGTATTTT.

This clone was counted only a few times. This chain joins TRBV6-6 and TRBJ1-5; a possible D gene is TRBD1 (5 bases). CDR3 size: 14 residues. Per the germline V gene, CDR1 is MNHNY and CDR2 is SVGAGI (reference sequence). The V and J ends lost 5 bases and 2 bases respectively, with 10 bases between them. CDR3: CASSVVGGNQPQHF. In nucleotides, the CDR3 is TGTGCCAGCAGTGTAGTAGGGGGCAATCAGCCCCAGCATTTT.

The rearrangement links TRBV18 to TRBJ2-7; no clear D. The CDR3 is made up of 13 amino acids. With 0 bases removed from V and 10 bases from J, the gap between germline ends came to 13 bases. Germline V gene lookup returns CDR1 KGHSH and CDR2 LQKENI. The CDR3 DNA is TGTGCCAGCTCACCACCGGAACCGCAGCAACAGTACTTC. Translation: CASSPPEPQQQYF.

The chain joins TRBV15 to TRBJ1-2, with 7 bases that match TRBD1. The CDR3 totals 16 residues. J was trimmed by 2 bases and V by 2 bases; bases with no gene match: 8. Germline values: CDR1 LNHNV, CDR2 YYDKDF (reference sequence). DNA for the CDR3: TGTGCCACCAGCAGATCAGGGAGGGGGCCCAACTATGGCTACACCTTC. Its protein is CATSRSGRGPNYGYTF.

This clone is a singleton in its sample. V is TRBV7-9 and J is TRBJ1-2; D uncertain. The V end was cut by 2 bases, the J end by 0 bases, with 10 bases between. The CDR3 runs to 15 residues. CDR1 and CDR2 from the germline V gene are SEHNR and FQNEAQ (reference sequence). The CDR3 sequence: CASSLNRGSNYGYTF. CDR3 DNA sequence: TGTGCCAGCAGCTTAAACCGCGGATCTAACTATGGCTACACCTTC.

J is TRBJ2-7 and V is TRBV19; TRBD1 is a possible D gene (5 bases). V shed 2 bases and J shed 0 bases, with 11 bases lying between them. The CDR3 runs to 15 residues. Germline CDR1 is LNHDA and CDR2 is SQIVND (reference sequence). CDR3 bases: TGTGCCAGTAGTATACGATCTGACAGCTCCTACGAGCAGTACTTC. This encodes CASSIRSDSSYEQYF.

This chain uses TRBV7-8 with TRBJ2-1; 10 bases agree with TRBD2. This CDR3 contains 15 residues. Germline CDR1 is SGHVS and CDR2 is FQNEAQ. The junction had 5 bases not matched to a gene; V was cut back by 5 bases and J by 4 bases. The CDR3 reads CASSKLAGSYNEQFF. The CDR3 coding sequence is TGTGCCAGCAGCAAACTAGCGGGAAGTTACAATGAGCAGTTCTTC.

In DNA form, the CDR3 reads TGTGCCAGTAGCCTTCGGGGACAGGCCACCGTAACAACCTACGAGCAGTACTTC. Translating gives CASSLRGQATVTTYEQYF. This chain uses TRBV19 with TRBJ2-7; the match to TRBD1 covers 8 bases. This CDR3 comprises 18 residues. CDR1 and CDR2 from the germline V gene are LNHDA and SQIVND (reference sequence). The V segment lost 6 bases and the J segment 2 bases; nucleotides outside the gene matches: 18. Using reference TRBV19 and TRBJ2-7 for the parts outside the CDR3, the full variable domain is DGGITQSPKYLFRKEGQNVTLSCEQNLNHDAMYWYRQDPGQGLRLIYYSQIVNDFQKGDIAEGYSVSREKKESFPLTVTSAQKNPTAFYLCASSLRGQATVTTYEQYFGPGTRLTVT.

This clone was counted a few times. The V call is TRBV19, the J call TRBJ1-2; 8 bases align to TRBD1. V shed 5 bases and J 0 bases; nucleotides not matched to a gene: 8. CDR1 LNHDA and CDR2 SQIVND come from the germline V gene (reference sequence). The CDR3 is 16 amino acids. The CDR3 protein is CASSARGQVSNYGYTF. The DNA for the CDR3 is TGTGCCAGTAGTGCCCGGGGACAGGTGTCTAACTATGGCTACACCTTC.

The V and J genes are TRBV4-1 and TRBJ2-2; D gene uncertain. V was cut by 1 base and J by 4 bases, with 13 bases left in between. The CDR3 is 16 residues long. From germline, CDR1 is MGHRA and CDR2 YSYEKL. CDR3 bases: TGCGCCAGCAGCCAAGGGATCTTGGCAGGCACCGGGGAGCTGTTTTTT. Translated: CASSQGILAGTGELFF.

The CDR3 loop reads CASSLLADSSYEQYF. The CDR3 coding sequence is TGTGCCAGCAGTCTACTAGCGGACAGCTCCTACGAGCAGTACTTC. The chain uses TRBV6-6 and TRBJ2-7; 8 positions match TRBD2. Germline V gene sequence: CDR1 MNHNY, CDR2 SVGAGI (reference sequence). The CDR3 is made up of 15 amino acids. V dropped 5 bases and J dropped 0; count of bases not matched to a gene: 6.

V usage is TRBV11-3 and J usage is TRBJ2-3; D tentatively fits TRBD1 or TRBD2 (5 bases each). The germline V gene encodes CDR1 SGHNT and CDR2 YENEEA. Trimming removed 6 bases at V and 9 bases at J, with 13 bases between. This CDR3 spans 12 amino acids. The CDR3 nucleotides are TGTGCCAGCAGTTCAACTGGGGACACGCAGTATTTT. Encoded protein: CASSSTGDTQYF.

The chain is built from TRBV6-5 and TRBJ2-1; 7 nucleotides agree with TRBD1. The CDR3 consists of 15 residues. Looked up from germline, CDR1 is MNHEY and CDR2 is SVGAGI. The J segment lost 0 bases and the V segment lost 6 bases, leaving 5 bases of the junction unmatched. CDR3 coding DNA: TGTGCCAGCAGAGGGACAGCCATCTCCTACAATGAGCAGTTCTTC. It translates to CASRGTAISYNEQFF.

This chain uses TRBV10-3 with TRBJ1-1; perhaps TRBD1 as D (6 bases). Germline V gene sequence: CDR1 ENHRY, CDR2 SYGVKD. V was pared by 5 bases and J by 5 bases, with 12 bases between. CDR3 length equals 13 residues. The CDR3 loop is CAISNTGKTEAFF. CDR3 in DNA: TGTGCCATCAGTAATACAGGGAAAACTGAAGCTTTCTTT.

This clone came up a few times. The chain carries TRBV27 and TRBJ1-1; tentative D call: TRBD1 (5 bases). This CDR3 region has 14 residues. Germline loops: CDR1 MNHEY, CDR2 SMNVEV (reference sequence). Trimming shortened V by 3 bases and J by 11 bases, and 19 bases separated the two germline ends. The CDR3 DNA follows: TGTGCCAGCAGTTTCCGCAGAGGGGTAGTACCGGCTTTCTTT. Its protein is CASSFRRGVVPAFF.

The V call is TRBV19, the J call TRBJ2-6, with TRBD2 as a possible D gene (5 bases). The germline gives CDR1 LNHDA, CDR2 SQIVND (reference sequence). This CDR3 is built from 17 residues. With 5 bases removed from V and 1 base from J, the gap between germline ends came to 15 bases. The CDR3 region has the DNA TGTGCCAGTAGTCCGGGGTTGTTCTCGTCTGGGGCCAACGTCCTGACTTTC. This codes for CASSPGLFSSGANVLTF.

The V gene is TRBV4-2, the J gene TRBJ1-2, with no clear D. Trimming took off 1 base at V and 8 bases at J, with 17 bases between the two ends. The CDR3 sequence is 15 residues long. Germline CDR1 reads LGHNA; CDR2 reads YNFKEQ. Written as DNA, the CDR3 is TGTGCCAGCAGCCAAGCATCGGGGTCCCCGGGGGGCTACACCTTC. It is translated as CASSQASGSPGGYTF.

This rearrangement joins TRBV6-5 to TRBJ1-6, with TRBD1 as a possible D gene (5 bases). The ends were cut back, 6 bases at V and 1 base at J, with 10 bases in the middle. Germline V lookup: CDR1 MNHEY, CDR2 SVGAGI. CDR3 length: 15 residues. The CDR3 sequence: CASRAGPSYNSPLHF. The CDR3, as DNA: TGTGCCAGCAGAGCGGGACCGTCCTATAATTCACCCCTCCACTTT.

The V and J genes are TRBV5-5 and TRBJ1-2; D might be TRBD1 (6 bases). CDR1 and CDR2 (germline): SGHKS, YYEKEE (reference sequence). The CDR3 is made up of 14 amino acids. The V end lost 2 bases, the J end lost 8 bases, and 16 bases lay between the germline ends. CDR3 region: CASSFGGQLGGYTF. The CDR3 region has the DNA TGTGCCAGCAGCTTTGGGGGACAACTCGGCGGCTACACCTTC.